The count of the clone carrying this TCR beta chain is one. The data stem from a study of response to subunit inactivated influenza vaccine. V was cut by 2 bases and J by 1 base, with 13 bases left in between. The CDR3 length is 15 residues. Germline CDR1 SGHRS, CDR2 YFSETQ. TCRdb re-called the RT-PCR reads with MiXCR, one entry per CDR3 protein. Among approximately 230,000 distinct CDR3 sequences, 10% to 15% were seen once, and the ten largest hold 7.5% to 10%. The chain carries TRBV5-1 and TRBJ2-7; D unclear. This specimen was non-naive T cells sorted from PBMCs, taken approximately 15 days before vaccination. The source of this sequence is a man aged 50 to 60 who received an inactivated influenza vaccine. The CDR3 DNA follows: TGCGCCAGCAGCTTATTGGCGAGCTCGTCCTACGAGCAGTACTTC. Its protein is CASSLLASSSYEQYF.